This T cell receptor (beta chain) is drawn from a study of shared clonotypes between healthy human individuals. With respect to this clone: Its specificity is not known.

Once extracted for a subset, genomic DNA was divided evenly among several immunoSEQ plates. The method was immunoSEQ multiplex PCR; TCRdb's version includes in-frame clones alone and lacks a portion of them. The sample contains around 530,000 clones, about 80% of which appear only once. Adult donors, all healthy and HIV-negative, had no recent acute infections or vaccinations. CDR3 length: 18 residues. Findings and caveats of the study: Apart from blood, nothing was sampled; tissue repertoires likely differ. Donor scarcity curtailed the genetic and exposure-history diversity represented herein.

The chain employs TRBV1 and TRBJ2-5. TRBV1 is a recognized pseudogene. The TCR was taken from a woman aged 40-49 years in good health. Some clones in this sample may be carry-over from other donors' samples. The sequenced sample consisted of PBMCs. The CDR3 spells CTSSRGPPLSSRGKTQYF. DNA for the CDR3: TGCACCAGCAGCAGAGGGCCCCCCTTAAGCTCGAGGGGAAAGACCCAGTACTTC.